This record covers a single T cell receptor beta chain. Its cognate antigen is unknown. CDR1 and CDR2 from the germline V gene are SGHTA and FQGNSA. This CDR3 comprises 15 residues. Trimming removed 5 bases from V and 8 bases from J; junction bases left unmatched: 6. The data originate from a study of cytomegalovirus exposure and HLA in healthy donors. Overall study context: The Caucasian-associated ancestry cluster contained roughly four fifths of the 398 genotyped donors.

Findings and limits, study-wide: As a later analysis revealed, most CMV-associated TCR beta chains appeared HLA-restricted. As a later analysis revealed, the rate of TCR association differed by HLA locus, with DRB1 most and HLA-C fewest.

The PCR made use of 60 Vbeta and 13 Jbeta primers. Assay used: immunoSEQ multiplex PCR; TCRdb lists only in-frame clones, some missing. The repertoire consists of more than 150,000 clones, with around 78% occurring once and the leading ten covering about 1.5%. Sequenced: PBMCs. The V gene is TRBV7-2, the J gene TRBJ2-1; 13 bases line up with TRBD2. This TCR came from a man between 18 and 29 years old in good health and CMV-seronegative. Here the CDR3 reads CASSRTSGSGYEQFF. The DNA for the CDR3 is TGTGCCAGCAGCCGGACTAGCGGGAGTGGATATGAGCAGTTCTTC.